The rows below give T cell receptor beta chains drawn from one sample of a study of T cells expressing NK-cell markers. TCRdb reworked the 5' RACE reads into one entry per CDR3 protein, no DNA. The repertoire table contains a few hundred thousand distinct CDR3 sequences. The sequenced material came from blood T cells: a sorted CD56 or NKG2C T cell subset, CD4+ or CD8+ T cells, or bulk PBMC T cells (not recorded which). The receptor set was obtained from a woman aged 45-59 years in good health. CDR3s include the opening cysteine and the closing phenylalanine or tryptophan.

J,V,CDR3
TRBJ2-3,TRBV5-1,CASSLTYRADTQYF
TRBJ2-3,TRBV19,CASSRLETDTQYF
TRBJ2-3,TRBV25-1,CASSGVRTSGTDTQYF
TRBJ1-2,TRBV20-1,CSARVVGAGYGYTF
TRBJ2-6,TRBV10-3,CAISESRGGGGSGANVLTF
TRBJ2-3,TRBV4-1,CASVNAAASTDTQYF
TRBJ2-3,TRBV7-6,CASSLAPSGTQYF
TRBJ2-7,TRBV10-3,CAISDLAGGEQYF
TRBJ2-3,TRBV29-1,CSVVFGADTQYF
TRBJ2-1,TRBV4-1,CASSQRTGTRSLDEQFF
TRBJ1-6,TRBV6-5,CASRRGRAFNSPLHF
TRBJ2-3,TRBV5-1,CASSFSAVAGGVDTQYF
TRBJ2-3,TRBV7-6,CASSPGTGITDTQYF
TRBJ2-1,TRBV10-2,CASSWTASYNEQFF